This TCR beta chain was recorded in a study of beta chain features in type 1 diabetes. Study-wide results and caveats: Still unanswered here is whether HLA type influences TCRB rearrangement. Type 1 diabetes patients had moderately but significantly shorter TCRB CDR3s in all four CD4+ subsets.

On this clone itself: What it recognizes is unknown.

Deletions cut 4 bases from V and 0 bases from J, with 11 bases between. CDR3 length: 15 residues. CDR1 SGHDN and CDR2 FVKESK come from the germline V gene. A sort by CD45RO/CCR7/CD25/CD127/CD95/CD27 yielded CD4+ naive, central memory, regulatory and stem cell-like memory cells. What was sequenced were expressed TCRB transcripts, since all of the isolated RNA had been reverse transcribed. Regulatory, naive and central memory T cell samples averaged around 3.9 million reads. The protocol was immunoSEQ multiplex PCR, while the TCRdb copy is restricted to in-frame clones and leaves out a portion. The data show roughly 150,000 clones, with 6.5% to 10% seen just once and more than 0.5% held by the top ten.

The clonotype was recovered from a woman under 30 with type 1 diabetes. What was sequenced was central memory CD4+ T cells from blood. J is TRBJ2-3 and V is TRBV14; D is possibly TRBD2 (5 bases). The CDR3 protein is CASSLVASSTDTQYF. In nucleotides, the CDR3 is TGTGCCAGCAGCCTGGTAGCGTCAAGCACAGATACGCAGTATTTT.